This entry lists 23 T cell receptor beta chains sequenced from one sample in a study of somatic mutations in cytotoxic T cells in rheumatoid arthritis. Sequencing used immunoSEQ multiplex PCR; TCRdb keeps in-frame clones, though not all of them. The profile shows about 10,000 clones, approximately 90% of them singletons. The source material was CD4+ T cells sorted from blood. The receptors originated from a woman aged 18-29 years with rheumatoid arthritis.

The chain is built from TRBV5-1 and TRBJ1-4, with D perhaps TRBD1 (5 bases). CDR3 length equals 16 residues. V was cut by 1 base and J by 0 bases, with 10 bases left in between. Germline CDR1 is SGHRS and CDR2 is YFSETQ. CDR3 bases: TGCGCCAGCAGCTTGAGACAGACTGCAACTAATGAAAAACTGTTTTTT. The encoded protein is CASSLRQTATNEKLFF.

The chain couples TRBV7-9 to TRBJ2-3; 9 bases fit TRBD1. Trimming at V came to 2 bases and at J to 5 bases, leaving 5 bases not matched to a gene. The CDR3 is made up of 15 amino acids. Germline V gives CDR1 SEHNR, CDR2 FQNEAQ (reference sequence). CDR3 sequence (DNA): TGTGCCAGCAGCTTAAACAGGGGGCGCGGAGATACGCAGTATTTT. As protein: CASSLNRGRGDTQYF.

The V and J genes are TRBV30 and TRBJ2-3; no definite D call. V gave up 2 bases and J gave up 1 base, with 4 bases separating them. Germline V CDR1 and CDR2: GTSNPN, SVGIG (reference sequence). This CDR3 is 12 amino acids long. The CDR3: CAWSPGTDTQYF. In DNA form, the CDR3 reads TGTGCCTGGAGTCCGGGCACAGATACGCAGTATTTT.

J is TRBJ2-7 and V is TRBV29-1, with a weak D call TRBD1 (6 bases). The germline V gene has CDR1 SQVTM and CDR2 ANQGSEA. The CDR3 is 12 amino acids. V was trimmed by 5 bases and J by 6 bases, leaving 14 bases between them. CDR3 coding DNA: TGCAGCGTTTCCCTGGACAGCCTCGAGCAGTACTTC. Translating it yields CSVSLDSLEQYF.

This sequence joins TRBV5-1 and TRBJ1-1; D is perhaps TRBD1 (6 bases). Trimming left V 4 bases short and J 4 bases short, with 14 bases between. There are 14 residues in the CDR3. In germline, CDR1 is SGHRS, CDR2 YFSETQ. The CDR3 region has the DNA TGCGCCAGCAGCCACCAGGACAGAGGCACTGAAGCTTTCTTT. Translated: CASSHQDRGTEAFF.

The chain couples TRBV19 to TRBJ2-1, with 8 positions matching TRBD2. Germline CDR1 and CDR2: LNHDA and SQIVND (reference sequence). This CDR3 is 18 amino acids long. J was trimmed by 0 bases and V by 0 bases; bases with no gene match: 7. CDR3 region: CASSIDSPSGYSYNEQFF. CDR3 DNA sequence: TGTGCCAGTAGTATAGATTCGCCTAGCGGGTACTCCTACAATGAGCAGTTCTTC.

The CDR3, as DNA: TGCGCCAGCAGCTCTTCCATCACAGTGGATAGCGAGCAGTACTTC. Translated, it gives CASSSSITVDSEQYF. The rearrangement links TRBV5-1 to TRBJ2-7; D unclear. This CDR3 is 15 amino acids long. Germline V gene data show CDR1 as SGHRS and CDR2 as YFSETQ. Trimming left V 3 bases short and J 6 bases short, with 19 bases between.

This chain uses TRBV7-3 with TRBJ2-1; 11 bases are shared with TRBD2. The CDR3 totals 17 residues. With V trimmed by 1 base and J by 0 bases, 2 bases remained unmatched. Germline V gene data show CDR1 as SGHTA and CDR2 as FQGTGA. This chain's CDR3 is CASSLNSGGGSYNEQFF. The CDR3 nucleotides read TGTGCCAGCAGCTTAAATAGCGGGGGGGGCTCCTACAATGAGCAGTTCTTC.

V usage is TRBV5-1 and J usage is TRBJ1-1; 8 nucleotides agree with TRBD1. Germline V lookup: CDR1 SGHRS, CDR2 YFSETQ. The J segment lost 1 base and the V segment lost 4 bases, leaving 6 bases of the junction unmatched. The CDR3 consists of 15 residues. The CDR3 bases are TGCGCCAGCAGCCCCGGCGGACAGGGGAACACTGAAGCTTTCTTT. As protein: CASSPGGQGNTEAFF.

The chain recombines TRBV27 with TRBJ1-2; 8 bases align to TRBD1. The V segment lost 3 bases and the J segment 8 bases; nucleotides outside the gene matches: 11. This CDR3 comprises 15 residues. Germline CDR1 is MNHEY and CDR2 is SMNVEV (reference sequence). CDR3 DNA sequence: TGTGCCAGCAGTTTCATGAAGGGACAGGTTACAGGCTACACCTTC. Protein product: CASSFMKGQVTGYTF.

J is TRBJ1-3 and V is TRBV28; weak D call: TRBD1 (6 bases). V was cut by 2 bases and J by 0 bases, with 8 bases left in between. Per the germline V gene, CDR1 is MDHEN and CDR2 is SYDVKM. The CDR3 is 15 amino acids. The CDR3 is CASSLGTSSGNTIYF. The CDR3 nucleotides are TGTGCCAGCAGTTTAGGGACAAGCTCTGGAAACACCATATATTTT.

The rearrangement uses TRBV7-9 and TRBJ2-7, with D unresolved. The V gene's germline CDR1 is SEHNR and CDR2 FQNEAQ (reference sequence). The CDR3 is made up of 11 amino acids. The ends were cut back, 5 bases at V and 2 bases at J, with 4 bases in the middle. This chain's CDR3 is CASSATYEQYF. CDR3 sequence (DNA): TGTGCCAGCAGCGCTACCTACGAGCAGTACTTC.

This chain links TRBV6-1 with TRBJ1-2, with D unresolved. CDR1 is MNHNS and CDR2 is SASEGT in the germline V gene. The CDR3 contains 16 residues. Trimming cost V 1 base and J 0 bases, with 12 bases left between them. The chain's CDR3 is CASSEGSGIPNYGYTF. CDR3 in DNA: TGTGCCAGCAGTGAAGGTAGCGGGATCCCTAACTATGGCTACACCTTC.

V gene TRBV5-4 combines with J gene TRBJ2-2, with D perhaps TRBD2 (6 bases). Trimming removed 3 bases from V and 5 bases from J, with 20 bases in between. Germline V gene sequence: CDR1 SGHNT, CDR2 YYREEE (reference sequence). The CDR3 length is 17 residues. The DNA for the CDR3 is TGTGCCAGCAGCTCCGGGACTCCCGGAGGAAATACCGGGGAGCTGTTTTTT. Its protein product is CASSSGTPGGNTGELFF.

The chain joins TRBV5-6 to TRBJ1-2; 10 bases match TRBD1. CDR1 SGHDT and CDR2 YYEEEE come from the germline V gene. V lost 4 bases, J lost 1 base, and 7 bases stayed unmatched. This CDR3 is 16 amino acids long. The CDR3 DNA reads as TGTGCCAGCAGCATGACAGGGGGCTACGATAACTATGGCTACACCTTC. This codes for CASSMTGGYDNYGYTF.

This chain links TRBV5-1 with TRBJ2-7, with a tentative D call TRBD2 (6 bases). CDR1 and CDR2 from the germline V gene are SGHRS and YFSETQ. The length of the CDR3 is 21 residues. Trimming took off 7 bases at V and 0 bases at J, with 35 bases between the two ends. DNA for the CDR3: TGCGCCAGCTCGAGAATACTCGGGTCAGGCGGAGGGAATCACAGCTCCTACGAGCAGTACTTC. It specifies CASSRILGSGGGNHSSYEQYF.

The chain joins TRBV5-4 to TRBJ1-2; no definite D call. The V gene's germline CDR1 is SGHNT and CDR2 YYREEE (reference sequence). V lost 0 bases, J lost 5 bases, and 20 bases lay in between. The CDR3 sequence is 17 residues long. The CDR3 sequence: CASSLEATGSNIYGYTF. In DNA form, the CDR3 reads TGTGCCAGCAGCTTGGAAGCTACGGGAAGTAATATATATGGCTACACCTTC.

The chain uses TRBV6-1 and TRBJ1-5; D unresolved. The CDR3 is 13 amino acids. CDR1 MNHNS and CDR2 SASEGT come from the germline V gene. Trimming took 2 bases from V and 5 from J, leaving 7 bases between them. The CDR3 region has the DNA TGTGCCAGCAGTGAATCGGGATATCAGCCCCAGCATTTT. Translating it yields CASSESGYQPQHF.

The J gene is TRBJ1-2, the V gene TRBV5-4; TRBD1 might be the D (6 bases). This CDR3 is 11 amino acids long. CDR1 is SGHNT and CDR2 is YYREEE in the germline V gene (reference sequence). Trimming took off 4 bases at V and 12 bases at J, with 13 bases between the two ends. The CDR3 is CASSTDSSNTF. The DNA of the CDR3 is TGTGCCAGCAGCACGGACAGTTCGAACACCTTC.

This clone was observed once. This chain connects TRBV5-4 to TRBJ2-5; TRBD2 might be the D (6 bases). The last part of the DNA fits TRBJ2-7 better; the J call may be wrong. The germline V gene encodes CDR1 SGHNT and CDR2 YYREEE (reference sequence). This CDR3 has 15 amino acids. The CDR3: CASSLGVGGNTEQYF. CDR3 bases: TGTGCCAGCAGCTTGGGGGTGGGAGGTAATACCGAGCAGTACTTC.

V usage is TRBV7-9 and J usage is TRBJ2-1; D might be TRBD2 (5 bases). The CDR3 totals 14 residues. Trimming removed 7 bases from V and 0 bases from J, with 10 bases in between. Per germline, CDR1 SEHNR and CDR2 FQNEAQ (reference sequence). Here the CDR3 DNA reads TGTGCCAGCACCAAAGAGGGCTCCTACAATGAGCAGTTCTTC. This translates into CASTKEGSYNEQFF. The whole variable domain, filled in from reference TRBV7-9 and TRBJ2-1, reads DTGVSQNPRHKITKRGQNVTFRCDPISEHNRLYWYRQTLGQGPEFLTYFQNEAQLEKSRLLSDRFSAERPKGSFSTLEIQRTEQGDSAMYLCASTKEGSYNEQFFGPGTRLTVL.

This rearrangement joins TRBV7-8 to TRBJ1-3, with 8 nucleotides matching TRBD1. Trimming cost V 3 bases and J 0 bases; bases outside gene matches: 10. Germline V CDR1 and CDR2: SGHVS, FQNEAQ. The CDR3 is 18 amino acids. The CDR3: CASSFRPRTGRSGNTIYF. The CDR3 bases are TGTGCCAGCAGCTTCAGACCAAGGACAGGGCGCTCTGGAAACACCATATATTTT.

The rearrangement links TRBV4-2 to TRBJ2-3; 11 nucleotides line up with TRBD2. J gave up 4 bases and V 0 bases, and 12 bases lay outside the gene matches. Germline V CDR1 and CDR2: LGHNA, YNFKEQ. This CDR3 has 19 residues. CDR3 amino acids: CASSQDQMGGGLAADTQYF. The CDR3 DNA follows: TGTGCCAGCAGCCAAGATCAGATGGGTGGGGGACTAGCGGCAGATACGCAGTATTTT.